The 27 T cell receptor beta chains given below trace back to one sample, sequenced in a study of Ad26.COV2.S vaccination and SARS-CoV-2 variants. The table came from immunoSEQ multiplex PCR; TCRdb's copy has only in-frame clones and leaves some out. The table includes about 680,000 clones, more than 80% detected once. Treatment described: 19 received Ad26.COV2.S at low or high dose, single or two shots; five or six received placebo; per-sample allocation not given. Specimens were obtained on day 63 following the first vaccine or placebo injection. The specimen was peripheral blood, collected in a trial of Ad26.COV2.S vaccine versus placebo. These receptors all come from a person between 18 and 60 years old who received the Ad26.COV2.S COVID-19 vaccine or a placebo.

The chain has TRBV11-1 and TRBJ1-4, with D possibly being TRBD1 (5 bases). The germline V gene encodes CDR1 SGHAT and CDR2 FQDESV (reference sequence). Trimming removed 3 bases from V and 2 bases from J, with 10 bases in between. CDR3 size: 15 residues. The DNA for the CDR3 is TGTGCCAGCAGCTTCTCAGGGCGGACTAATGAAAAACTGTTTTTT. This codes for CASSFSGRTNEKLFF.

J is TRBJ2-3 and V is TRBV19; 8 bases match TRBD2. This CDR3 comprises 15 residues. Germline CDR1 is LNHDA and CDR2 is SQIVND (reference sequence). V lost 8 bases, J lost 1 base, and 8 bases stayed unmatched. The CDR3 DNA reads as TGTGCCAGTCGATCAAGAGCGGGGGGCACAGATACGCAGTATTTT. Amino acid sequence: CASRSRAGGTDTQYF.

The rearrangement joins TRBV19 to TRBJ2-2; TRBD1 matches 7 bases. The V segment lost 9 bases and the J segment 1 base; nucleotides outside the gene matches: 5. This CDR3 contains 14 residues. The germline V gene has CDR1 LNHDA and CDR2 SQIVND (reference sequence). For the CDR3, the DNA is TGTGCCAGCAGAAGGGACAGGAACACCGGGGAGCTGTTTTTT. Amino acids: CASRRDRNTGELFF. Complete variable domain (other parts from reference TRBV19 and TRBJ2-2): DGGITQSPKYLFRKEGQNVTLSCEQNLNHDAMYWYRQDPGQGLRLIYYSQIVNDFQKGDIAEGYSVSREKKESFPLTVTSAQKNPTAFYLCASRRDRNTGELFFGEGSRLTVL.

CDR3 DNA sequence: TGCAGCGTTGTACAGGGCCTCAATCAGCCCCAGCATTTT. This codes for CSVVQGLNQPQHF. The V and J genes are TRBV29-1 and TRBJ1-5; a possible D gene is TRBD1 (6 bases). The CDR3 is 13 amino acids. Germline CDR1 reads SQVTM; CDR2 reads ANQGSEA. Deletions cut 4 bases from V and 3 bases from J, with 10 bases between.

The genes are TRBV4-2 and TRBJ2-4; TRBD1 agrees at 10 bases. Looked up from germline, CDR1 is LGHNA and CDR2 is YNFKEQ. The CDR3 loop spans 22 amino acids. After removal of 3 bases from V and 0 bases from J, the junction contained 20 bases not matched to a gene. CDR3 sequence: CASSQFSPGTGAAQTAKNIQYF. The CDR3 nucleotides are TGTGCCAGCAGCCAGTTCTCCCCGGGGACAGGGGCCGCACAGACAGCCAAAAACATTCAGTACTTC.

Points on this clone: Within the sample, other DNA sequences also encode this same CDR3. V gene TRBV18 combines with J gene TRBJ2-7; D not certain. Germline CDR1 KGHSH, CDR2 LQKENI. This CDR3 contains 14 residues. With 0 bases removed from V and 4 bases from J, the gap between germline ends came to 10 bases. This CDR3 reads CASSPPGGPYEQYF. The CDR3 bases are TGTGCCAGCTCACCACCGGGTGGGCCTTACGAGCAGTACTTC. Looking up the rest from reference TRBV18 and TRBJ2-7 gives the full variable domain: NAGVMQNPRHLVRRRGQEARLRCSPMKGHSHVYWYRQLPEEGLKFMVYLQKENIIDESGMPKERFSAEFPKEGPSILRIQQVVRGDSAAYFCASSPPGGPYEQYFGPGTRLTVT.

The chain is built from TRBV11-2 and TRBJ2-1; 8 bases are shared with TRBD2. The CDR3 extends over 14 amino acids. Germline V gene sequence: CDR1 SGHAT, CDR2 FQNNGV. The junction had 5 bases not matched to a gene; V was cut back by 7 bases and J by 3 bases. The CDR3 sequence: CASNALAGYNEQFF. The CDR3 DNA reads TGTGCCAGCAACGCGCTAGCGGGCTACAATGAGCAGTTCTTC.

This chain connects TRBV5-1 to TRBJ2-6, with 10 nucleotides matching TRBD1. V trimming: 4 bases; J trimming: 2 bases; junction bases outside the gene matches: 3. CDR1 and CDR2 from the germline V gene are SGHRS and YFSETQ. This CDR3 has 16 amino acids. The CDR3 is CASSRQGAPGANVLTF. CDR3 nucleotide sequence: TGCGCCAGCAGCAGACAGGGGGCGCCTGGGGCCAACGTCCTGACTTTC. The variable domain in full, completed from reference TRBV5-1 and TRBJ2-6, reads KAGVTQTPRYLIKTRGQQVTLSCSPISGHRSVSWYQQTPGQGLQFLFEYFSETQRNKGNFPGRFSGRQFSNSRSEMNVSTLELGDSALYLCASSRQGAPGANVLTFGAGSRLTVL.

The V call is TRBV10-3, the J call TRBJ2-7, with 13 bases fitting TRBD2. From germline, CDR1 is ENHRY and CDR2 SYGVKD. Trimming took 5 bases from V and 5 from J; bases not matched to a gene: 9. This CDR3 comprises 16 residues. The CDR3 protein is CAISPRTSGSTDEQYF. The CDR3 region has the DNA TGTGCCATCAGTCCCCGGACTAGCGGGAGTACCGACGAGCAGTACTTC.

The chain employs TRBV7-2 and TRBJ2-7; tentative D call: TRBD1 (6 bases). Germline lookup yields CDR1 SGHTA and CDR2 FQGNSA. CDR3 length: 13 amino acids. Trimming took 7 bases from V and 3 from J, leaving 13 bases between them. DNA of the CDR3: TGTGCCAGCATGGGTGGGGGCCACTACGAGCAGTACTTC. Translation gives CASMGGGHYEQYF. Full variable domain (missing parts from reference TRBV7-2 and TRBJ2-7): GAGVSQSPSNKVTEKGKDVELRCDPISGHTALYWYRQSLGQGLEFLIYFQGNSAPDKSGLPSDRFSAERTGGSVSTLTIQRTQQEDSAVYLCASMGGGHYEQYFGPGTRLTVT.

This clone was detected once. The V call is TRBV16, the J call TRBJ2-7; the match to TRBD2 covers 7 bases. The germline V gene has CDR1 KGHSY and CDR2 FQNENV. After removal of 2 bases from V and 6 bases from J, the junction contained 10 bases not matched to a gene. This CDR3 region has 15 residues. The CDR3 coding sequence is TGTGCCAGCAGCCAAGTAGGGGAGGGGCCGGCCGAGCAGTACTTC. It translates to CASSQVGEGPAEQYF.

This chain links TRBV19 with TRBJ2-5; D could derive from TRBD1 or TRBD2 (6 bases each). V lost 6 bases to trimming and J lost 4 bases, with 12 bases between them. CDR1 and CDR2 from the germline V gene are LNHDA and SQIVND (reference sequence). This CDR3 is built from 13 residues. The CDR3 region has the DNA TGTGCCAGTAGAAAAGGGGGGAGAGAGACCCAGTACTTC. Translating it yields CASRKGGRETQYF.

The chain has TRBV21-1 and TRBJ2-7. TRBV21-1 has pseudogene status. The CDR3 covers 12 residues. CDR3 region: CASIPGPYEQYF. As DNA, the CDR3 is TGTGCCAGCATCCCGGGCCCCTACGAGCAGTACTTC.

This clone has more than one count but fewer than ten. The gene calls are TRBV10-3 and TRBJ2-2, with TRBD2 matching 9 bases. Germline CDR1 is ENHRY and CDR2 is SYGVKD. The length of the CDR3 is 16 residues. Germline trimming cut 0 bases from V and 4 bases from J; bases unmatched to any gene: 3. CDR3 sequence: CAISESRGLATGELFF. In DNA form, the CDR3 reads TGTGCCATCAGTGAGTCGCGGGGACTAGCCACCGGGGAGCTGTTTTTT.

The V call is TRBV9, the J call TRBJ2-2; no clear D gene. Germline V gene sequence: CDR1 SGDLS, CDR2 YYNGEE. The V gene lost 3 bases and the J gene lost 0 bases, with 3 bases spanning the gap. The length of the CDR3 is 13 residues. CDR3 nucleotides: TGTGCCAGCAGCGACGCGAACACCGGGGAGCTGTTTTTT. Its translation: CASSDANTGELFF.

V and J are TRBV30 and TRBJ1-2, with D hard to call. Trimming pared 5 bases from V and 7 bases from J, leaving 17 bases between. Germline V CDR1 and CDR2: GTSNPN, SVGIG (reference sequence). This CDR3 contains 13 residues. The CDR3 is CAWGLGGLSGYTF. In DNA, the CDR3 is TGTGCCTGGGGATTAGGAGGCCTGAGTGGCTACACCTTC.

The chain employs TRBV19 and TRBJ2-3; tentative D call: TRBD1 (5 bases). V was shortened by 2 bases and J by 6 bases, with 15 bases between the two germline ends. The CDR3 consists of 15 residues. Looked up from germline, CDR1 is LNHDA and CDR2 is SQIVND (reference sequence). In nucleotides, the CDR3 is TGTGCCAGTAGTATATCTGGCCTAAGGGGCGATACGCAGTATTTT. Protein sequence: CASSISGLRGDTQYF. Together with reference TRBV19 and TRBJ2-3, the CDR3 gives the full variable domain: DGGITQSPKYLFRKEGQNVTLSCEQNLNHDAMYWYRQDPGQGLRLIYYSQIVNDFQKGDIAEGYSVSREKKESFPLTVTSAQKNPTAFYLCASSISGLRGDTQYFGPGTRLTVL.

This clone was recorded a few times. The chain couples TRBV30 to TRBJ1-3, with 7 bases that match TRBD1. CDR3 size: 13 residues. Germline CDR1 and CDR2: GTSNPN and SVGIG (reference sequence). V lost 5 bases, J lost 4 bases, and 5 bases stayed unmatched. CDR3 nucleotides: TGTGCCTGGGCAAACAGGGGAGGAAACACCATATATTTT. This sequence encodes CAWANRGGNTIYF.

The gene calls are TRBV5-1 and TRBJ2-1; unclear D gene. The CDR3 runs 15 residues. V was shortened by 2 bases and J by 0 bases, with 9 bases between the two germline ends. From germline, CDR1 is SGHRS and CDR2 YFSETQ. CDR3: CASSLRLVSYNEQFF. Written as DNA, the CDR3 is TGCGCCAGCAGCTTAAGGCTAGTCTCCTACAATGAGCAGTTCTTC.

The genes are TRBV30 and TRBJ1-6, with 8 bases fitting TRBD1. From germline, CDR1 is GTSNPN and CDR2 SVGIG (reference sequence). CDR3 size: 14 residues. The junction had 8 bases not matched to a gene; V was cut back by 4 bases and J by 9 bases. This CDR3 reads CAWNQPGGGSPLHF. The CDR3 DNA is TGTGCCTGGAACCAGCCAGGGGGCGGTTCACCCCTCCACTTT.

This rearrangement joins TRBV19 to TRBJ2-3; either TRBD1 or TRBD2 may supply D (6 bases each). Deletions cut 9 bases from V and 0 bases from J, with 22 bases between. The CDR3 covers 17 residues. Germline V gene sequence: CDR1 LNHDA, CDR2 SQIVND (reference sequence). CDR3: CASRGGLGHQSTDTQYF. The CDR3, as DNA: TGTGCCAGCAGGGGAGGACTGGGACACCAGAGCACAGATACGCAGTATTTT. Supplemented by reference TRBV19 and TRBJ2-3, the full variable domain reads DGGITQSPKYLFRKEGQNVTLSCEQNLNHDAMYWYRQDPGQGLRLIYYSQIVNDFQKGDIAEGYSVSREKKESFPLTVTSAQKNPTAFYLCASRGGLGHQSTDTQYFGPGTRLTVL.

The chain couples TRBV18 to TRBJ2-2; D not resolved. This CDR3 comprises 17 residues. Trimming stripped 3 bases from V and 0 bases from J, with 14 bases between. Per germline, CDR1 KGHSH and CDR2 LQKENI. CDR3 loop: CASSPLRPDANTGELFF. The CDR3 nucleotides are TGTGCCAGCTCACCCCTACGGCCGGACGCGAACACCGGGGAGCTGTTTTTT.

CDR3 protein: CASSQDRGGASGDEQFF. The CDR3 DNA reads as TGTGCCAGCAGCCAAGATCGGGGCGGGGCCTCGGGCGATGAGCAGTTCTTC. The rearrangement joins TRBV4-2 to TRBJ2-1; TRBD2 is a possible D gene (6 bases). This CDR3 spans 17 amino acids. CDR1 is LGHNA, CDR2 YNFKEQ, per germline. V dropped 0 bases and J dropped 8 bases, with 20 bases sitting between them.

This chain joins TRBV18 and TRBJ1-1, with D perhaps TRBD1 (5 bases). CDR1 KGHSH and CDR2 LQKENI come from the germline V gene. Trimming removed 0 bases at V and 7 bases at J, with 15 bases between. This CDR3 region has 15 residues. CDR3 protein: CASSPPESGGIEAFF. In DNA, the CDR3 is TGTGCCAGCTCACCACCGGAGTCTGGGGGGATTGAAGCTTTCTTT. The entire variable domain, with the rest obtained from reference TRBV18 and TRBJ1-1, is as follows: NAGVMQNPRHLVRRRGQEARLRCSPMKGHSHVYWYRQLPEEGLKFMVYLQKENIIDESGMPKERFSAEFPKEGPSILRIQQVVRGDSAAYFCASSPPESGGIEAFFGQGTRLTVV.

This clone was observed once. This chain connects TRBV6-2 or TRBV6-3 to TRBJ2-1, with TRBD2 identical over 11 bases. The CDR3 consists of 18 residues. After removal of 5 bases from V and 0 bases from J, the junction contained 9 bases not matched to a gene. The germline gives CDR1 MNHEY, CDR2 SVGEGT. CDR3 residues: CASSKASGGSYSYNEQFF. The CDR3 DNA sequence: TGTGCCAGCAGTAAGGCTAGCGGGGGGTCCTACTCCTACAATGAGCAGTTCTTC.

V and J are TRBV2 and TRBJ2-7; TRBD1 aligns across 10 bases. This CDR3 comprises 15 residues. With 4 bases clipped from V and 4 bases from J, the junction kept 7 bases outside the gene matches. CDR1 is SNHLY and CDR2 is FYNNEI in the germline V gene. The CDR3 DNA is TGTGCCAGCAGTGTTGGACAGGGGGGTCGTTACGAGCAGTACTTC. It yields the protein CASSVGQGGRYEQYF.

This clone came up once. This rearrangement joins TRBV2 to TRBJ1-2, with 7 bases that match TRBD1. CDR3 length: 15 residues. V lost 3 bases to trimming and J lost 8 bases; unmatched junction nucleotides: 12. Germline lookup yields CDR1 SNHLY and CDR2 FYNNEI. CDR3 residues: CASSEVHRGSNGYTF. The CDR3 region has the DNA TGTGCCAGCAGTGAGGTTCACAGGGGCTCAAACGGCTACACCTTC.